A selection of T cell receptor beta chains follows, all from one sample in a study of T cell responses to AZD1222 COVID-19 vaccine. Profiling relied on immunoSEQ multiplex PCR, and the TCRdb table lists in-frame clones only, not all of them. The sample includes some 120,000 clones, less than 95% seen only once; the top ten take over 5%. The specimen was peripheral blood, collected on day 0 of AZD1222 vaccination. The receptors here all came from an adult in good health. Each CDR3 is given with its conserved first and last residue. The order of the fields is V gene, D gene, J gene, CDR3 length, CDR3 protein, CDR3 DNA. D genes are given only for firm matches.

V: TRBV6-1; D: NA; J: TRBJ1-4; length: 18; CDR3: CASSEWAVGATGNEKLFF; DNA: TGTGCCAGCAGTGAATGGGCGGTAGGGGCCACCGGAAATGAAAAACTGTTTTTT
V: TRBV5-1; D: NA; J: TRBJ1-1; length: 13; CDR3: CASFRGANTEAFF; DNA: TGCGCCAGCTTCCGGGGAGCGAACACTGAAGCTTTCTTT
V: TRBV3-1/TRBV3-2; D: NA; J: TRBJ1-2; length: 15; CDR3: CASSPTKRSFYGYTF; DNA: TGTGCCAGCAGCCCCACCAAGAGGAGTTTCTATGGCTACACCTTC
V: TRBV7-6; D: TRBD2; J: TRBJ2-7; length: 16; CDR3: CASSPQLGGVSYEQYF; DNA: TGTGCCAGCAGCCCCCAATTGGGGGGGGTGTCCTACGAGCAGTACTTC
V: TRBV6-5; D: NA; J: TRBJ1-2; length: 15; CDR3: CASSKTTGSGLGYTF; DNA: TGTGCCAGCAGTAAGACGACAGGTTCGGGCCTTGGCTACACCTTC
V: TRBV13; D: NA; J: TRBJ1-4; length: 15; CDR3: CASSLGRRVGEKLFF; DNA: TGTGCCAGCAGCTTAGGACGTAGGGTTGGGGAAAAACTGTTTTTT
V: TRBV18; D: TRBD1; J: TRBJ1-1; length: 16; CDR3: CASSLRDRVGGTEAFF; DNA: TGTGCCAGCTCATTGCGGGACAGGGTTGGGGGCACTGAAGCTTTCTTT
V: TRBV29-1; D: NA; J: TRBJ1-2; length: 12; CDR3: CSALRRDYGYTF; DNA: TGCAGCGCCCTACGCCGGGACTATGGCTACACCTTC
V: TRBV27; D: TRBD1; J: TRBJ1-2; length: 13; CDR3: CASSLDRRGGYTF; DNA: TGTGCCAGCAGTTTGGACAGGCGGGGTGGCTACACCTTC
V: TRBV5-6; D: NA; J: TRBJ2-3; length: 14; CDR3: CASSLRYSPSLQYF; DNA: TGTGCCAGCAGCTTGCGTTACAGCCCTAGTCTGCAGTATTTT
V: TRBV24-1; D: NA; J: TRBJ2-3; length: 15; CDR3: CATSAYREGADTQYF; DNA: TGTGCCACCAGCGCGTACAGGGAGGGTGCAGATACGCAGTATTTT
V: TRBV2; D: NA; J: TRBJ2-2; length: 12; CDR3: CASIRVAGELFF; DNA: TGTGCCAGCATCAGGGTTGCCGGGGAGCTGTTTTTT
V: TRBV5-6; D: NA; J: TRBJ1-5; length: 17; CDR3: CASSLSFAGGRYQPQHF; DNA: TGTGCCAGCAGCTTGTCGTTTGCCGGGGGTCGCTATCAGCCCCAGCATTTT
V: TRBV9; D: NA; J: TRBJ1-3; length: 16; CDR3: CASSVELNPTGNTIYF; DNA: TGTGCCAGCAGCGTAGAACTAAACCCCACTGGAAACACCATATATTTT
V: TRBV28; D: TRBD1; J: TRBJ1-4; length: 17; CDR3: CATRTGAGRQGNEKLFF; DNA: TGTGCCACCCGAACCGGGGCAGGGAGACAGGGTAATGAAAAACTGTTTTTT
V: TRBV11-2; D: NA; J: TRBJ2-1; length: 16; CDR3: CASSADGRVTYNEQFF; DNA: TGTGCCAGCAGCGCCGACGGGCGAGTTACGTACAATGAGCAGTTCTTC